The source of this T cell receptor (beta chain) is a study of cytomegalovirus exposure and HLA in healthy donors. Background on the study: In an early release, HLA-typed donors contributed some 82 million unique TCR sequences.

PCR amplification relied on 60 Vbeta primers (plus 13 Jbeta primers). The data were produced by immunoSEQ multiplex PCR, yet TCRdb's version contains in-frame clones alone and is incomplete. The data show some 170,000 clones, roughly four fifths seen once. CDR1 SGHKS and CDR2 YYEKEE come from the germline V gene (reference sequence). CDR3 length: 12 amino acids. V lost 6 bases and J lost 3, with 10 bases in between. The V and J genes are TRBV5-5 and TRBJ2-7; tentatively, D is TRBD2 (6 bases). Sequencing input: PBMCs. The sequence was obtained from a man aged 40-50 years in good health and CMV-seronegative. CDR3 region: CASIMEGYEQYF. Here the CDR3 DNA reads TGTGCCAGCATTATGGAGGGCTACGAGCAGTACTTC.